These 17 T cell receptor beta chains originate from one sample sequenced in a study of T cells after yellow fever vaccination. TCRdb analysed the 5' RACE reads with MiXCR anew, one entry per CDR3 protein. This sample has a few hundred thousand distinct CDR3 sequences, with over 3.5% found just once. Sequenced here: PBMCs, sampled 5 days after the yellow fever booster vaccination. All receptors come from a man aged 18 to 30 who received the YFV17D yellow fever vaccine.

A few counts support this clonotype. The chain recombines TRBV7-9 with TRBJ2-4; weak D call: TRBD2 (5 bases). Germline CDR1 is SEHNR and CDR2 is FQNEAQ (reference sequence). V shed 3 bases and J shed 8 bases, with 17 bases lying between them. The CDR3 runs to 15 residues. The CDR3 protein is CASSFPGLVSDIQYF. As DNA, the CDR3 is TGTGCCAGCAGCTTCCCCGGACTCGTCAGTGACATTCAGTACTTC.

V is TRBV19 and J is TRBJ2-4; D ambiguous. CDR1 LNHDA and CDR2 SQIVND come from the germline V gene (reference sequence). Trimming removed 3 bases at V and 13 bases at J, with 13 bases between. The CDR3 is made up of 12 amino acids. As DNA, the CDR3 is TGTGCCAGTAGTATTAGAGGAACAGCCCAGTACTTC. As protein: CASSIRGTAQYF.

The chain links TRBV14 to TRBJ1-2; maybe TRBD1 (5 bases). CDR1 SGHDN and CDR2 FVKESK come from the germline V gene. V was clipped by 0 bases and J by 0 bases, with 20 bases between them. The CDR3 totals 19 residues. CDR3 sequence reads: CASSQDRGLLPPANYGYTF. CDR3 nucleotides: TGTGCCAGCAGCCAAGATAGGGGCCTACTCCCACCGGCTAACTATGGCTACACCTTC.

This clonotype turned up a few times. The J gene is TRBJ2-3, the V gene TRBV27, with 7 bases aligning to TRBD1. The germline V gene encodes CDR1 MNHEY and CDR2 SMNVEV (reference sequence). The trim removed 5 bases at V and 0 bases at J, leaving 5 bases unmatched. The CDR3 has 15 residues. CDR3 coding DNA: TGTGCCAGCAGTGACCCGGGACAGAGCACAGATACGCAGTATTTT. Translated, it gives CASSDPGQSTDTQYF.

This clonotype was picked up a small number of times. The CDR3 sequence is CASSSRFVPTEAFF. The DNA for the CDR3 is TGTGCCAGCAGCAGCCGTTTTGTTCCCACTGAAGCTTTCTTT. The chain couples TRBV5-5 to TRBJ1-1; unclear D gene. Germline V gene lookup returns CDR1 SGHKS and CDR2 YYEKEE (reference sequence). Trimming removed 4 bases at V and 4 bases at J, with 14 bases between. The length of the CDR3 is 14 residues.

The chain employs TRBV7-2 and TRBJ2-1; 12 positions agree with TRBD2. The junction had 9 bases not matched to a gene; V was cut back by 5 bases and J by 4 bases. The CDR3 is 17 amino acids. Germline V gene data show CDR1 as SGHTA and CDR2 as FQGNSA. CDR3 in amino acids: CASSPLPSGGAYNEQFF. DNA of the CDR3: TGTGCCAGCAGCCCGCTCCCTAGCGGGGGGGCTTACAATGAGCAGTTCTTC.

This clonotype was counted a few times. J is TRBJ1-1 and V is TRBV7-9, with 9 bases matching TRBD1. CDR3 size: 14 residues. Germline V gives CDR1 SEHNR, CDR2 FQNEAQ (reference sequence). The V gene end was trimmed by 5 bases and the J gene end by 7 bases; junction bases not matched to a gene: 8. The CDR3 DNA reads TGTGCCAGCAGCCCGCGGGACAGGGTTGGTGAAGCTTTCTTT. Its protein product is CASSPRDRVGEAFF. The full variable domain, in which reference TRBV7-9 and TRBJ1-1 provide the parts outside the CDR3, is DTGVSQNPRHKITKRGQNVTFRCDPISEHNRLYWYRQTLGQGPEFLTYFQNEAQLEKSRLLSDRFSAERPKGSFSTLEIQRTEQGDSAMYLCASSPRDRVGEAFFGQGTRLTVV.

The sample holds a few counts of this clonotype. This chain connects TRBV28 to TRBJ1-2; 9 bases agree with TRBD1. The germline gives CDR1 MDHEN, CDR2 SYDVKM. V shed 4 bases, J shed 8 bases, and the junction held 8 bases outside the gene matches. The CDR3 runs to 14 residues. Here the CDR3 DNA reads TGTGCCAGCAGTTACTACCGGGACAGGGCCGGCTACACCTTC. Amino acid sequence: CASSYYRDRAGYTF.

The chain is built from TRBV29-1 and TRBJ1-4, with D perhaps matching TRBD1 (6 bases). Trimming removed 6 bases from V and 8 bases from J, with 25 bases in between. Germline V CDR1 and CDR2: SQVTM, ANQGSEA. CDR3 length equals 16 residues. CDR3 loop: CSVQFYSARQGEKLFF. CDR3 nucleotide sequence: TGCAGCGTACAATTTTACAGCGCACGGCAGGGGGAAAAACTGTTTTTT.

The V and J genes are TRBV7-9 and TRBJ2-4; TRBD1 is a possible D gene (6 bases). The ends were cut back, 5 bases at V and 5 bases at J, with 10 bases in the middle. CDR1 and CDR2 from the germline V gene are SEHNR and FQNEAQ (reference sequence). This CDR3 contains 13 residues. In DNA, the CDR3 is TGTGCCAGCAGCCCGGACAGTGAAAACATTCAGTACTTC. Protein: CASSPDSENIQYF.

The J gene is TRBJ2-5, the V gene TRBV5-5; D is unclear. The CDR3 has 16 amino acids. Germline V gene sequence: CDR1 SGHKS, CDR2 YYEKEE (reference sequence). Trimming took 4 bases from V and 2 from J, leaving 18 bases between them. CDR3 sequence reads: CASSRPSVEPQETQYF. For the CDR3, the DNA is TGTGCCAGCAGCCGACCTTCGGTCGAGCCTCAAGAGACCCAGTACTTC.

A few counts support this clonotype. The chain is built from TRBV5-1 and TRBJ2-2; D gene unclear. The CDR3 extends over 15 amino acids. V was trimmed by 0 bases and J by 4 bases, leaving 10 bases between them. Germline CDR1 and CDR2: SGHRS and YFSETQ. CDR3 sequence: CASSLVPLGTGELFF. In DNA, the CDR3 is TGCGCCAGCAGCTTGGTACCGTTGGGCACCGGGGAGCTGTTTTTT.

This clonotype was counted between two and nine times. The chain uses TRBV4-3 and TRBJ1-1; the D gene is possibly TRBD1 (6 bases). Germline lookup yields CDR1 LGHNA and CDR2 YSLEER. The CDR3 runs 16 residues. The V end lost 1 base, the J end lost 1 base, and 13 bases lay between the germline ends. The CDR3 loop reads CASSQATGRANTEAFF. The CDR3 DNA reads TGCGCCAGCAGCCAAGCGACAGGCCGAGCGAACACTGAAGCTTTCTTT.

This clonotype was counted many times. The DNA for the CDR3 is TGTGCCAGCAGCACCGATAGCGGCGATACGCAGTATTTT. It specifies CASSTDSGDTQYF. The chain uses TRBV7-2 and TRBJ2-3; the D gene is possibly TRBD2 (6 bases). V lost 5 bases to trimming and J lost 6 bases, with 12 bases between them. Germline V gives CDR1 SGHTA, CDR2 FQGNSA. This CDR3 contains 13 residues.

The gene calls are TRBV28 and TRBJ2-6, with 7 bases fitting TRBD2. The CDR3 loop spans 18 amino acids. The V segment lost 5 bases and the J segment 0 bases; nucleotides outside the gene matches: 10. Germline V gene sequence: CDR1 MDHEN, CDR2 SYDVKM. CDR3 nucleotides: TGTGCCAGCAGTGCAGCGGGGCTCGAAAGCTCTGGGGCCAACGTCCTGACTTTC. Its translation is CASSAAGLESSGANVLTF.

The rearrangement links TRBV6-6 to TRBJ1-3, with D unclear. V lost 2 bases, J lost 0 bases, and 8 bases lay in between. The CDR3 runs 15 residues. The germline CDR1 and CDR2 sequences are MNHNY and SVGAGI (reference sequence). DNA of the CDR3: TGTGCCAGCAGTTACGATTGGGACTCTGGAAACACCATATATTTT. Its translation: CASSYDWDSGNTIYF.

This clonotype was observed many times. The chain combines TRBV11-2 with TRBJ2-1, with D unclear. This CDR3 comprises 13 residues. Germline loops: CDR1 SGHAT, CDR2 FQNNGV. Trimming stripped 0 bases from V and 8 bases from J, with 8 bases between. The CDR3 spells CASSLDLIYEQFF. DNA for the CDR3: TGTGCCAGCAGCTTAGATCTCATTTATGAGCAGTTCTTC.